These T cell receptor beta chains were read from a single sample in a study of PD-1 blockade in classical Hodgkin lymphoma. The repertoire was sequenced with immunoSEQ multiplex PCR; TCRdb's copy has only in-frame clones and lacks some. Among roughly 7,800 clones listed, 77% were seen once. Sequencing was performed on CD8+ T cells from blood, taken before the fourth cycle of nivolumab. These receptors were obtained from a human donor with classical Hodgkin lymphoma. CDR3s include the opening cysteine and the closing phenylalanine or tryptophan. The D gene is left open where the match is weak. Size is omitted from some rows. Given values are once, few, many or a class for expanded clones.

abundance	v_gene	j_gene	d_gene	CDR3nt	CDR3aa
few	TRBV2	TRBJ2-6	-	TGTGCCAGCAGTTGGGGGGCCGCTGGGGCCAACGTCCTGACTTTC	CASSWGAAGANVLTF
-	TRBV6-5	TRBJ2-1	TRBD2	TGTGCCAGCAGTCCCGGGACTAGCTTGGATGAGCAGTTCTTC	CASSPGTSLDEQFF
-	TRBV9	TRBJ2-5	-	TGTGCCAGCAGCGTAGGGGGTGTGCAACAAGAGACCCAGTACTTC	CASSVGGVQQETQYF
few	TRBV4-1	TRBJ1-2	-	TGCGCCAGCAGCCAAGATCGGGCAGACTATGGCTACACCTTC	CASSQDRADYGYTF
-	TRBV4-2	TRBJ2-7	TRBD2	TGTGCCAGCAGCCAAGATACCCGACTAGCGGGGGCCTACGAGCAGTACTTC	CASSQDTRLAGAYEQYF
-	TRBV7-9	TRBJ1-1	-	TGTGCCAGCAGCCCTCCCGGGGAGGGCACTGAAGCTTTCTTT	CASSPPGEGTEAFF
-	TRBV10-3	TRBJ2-1	TRBD2	TGTGCCATCAGTTCTAGCGGGGCTCAGACCTACAATGAGCAGTTCTTC	CAISSSGAQTYNEQFF
once	TRBV19	TRBJ1-1	-	TGTGCCAGTAGTGGAGACAGTTACACTGAAGCTTTCTTT	CASSGDSYTEAFF
-	TRBV19	TRBJ1-2	-	TGTGCCGGGCAGGGGTGGAATGGCTACACCTTC	CAGQGWNGYTF
-	TRBV28	TRBJ2-7	TRBD1	TGTGCCAGCAGTACCCCCGGGACAGCAGGCTGGGACGAGCAGTACTTC	CASSTPGTAGWDEQYF
large	TRBV5-6	TRBJ2-7	-	TGTGCCAGCAGCTTGAAAAAGGGTTACGAGCAGTACTTC	CASSLKKGYEQYF
-	TRBV29-1	TRBJ2-3	-	TGCAGCGTTGAACGGGGCGCGACAGATACGCAGTATTTT	CSVERGATDTQYF
-	TRBV7-8	TRBJ1-5	TRBD1	TGTGCCAGCAGCGCACCGGGACAGGGGAGTAATCAGCCCCAGCATTTT	CASSAPGQGSNQPQHF
-	TRBV6-1	TRBJ1-1	-	TGTGCCAGCAGTTTTCCCGGGGACGGCGAAGCTTTCTTT	CASSFPGDGEAFF
once	TRBV28	TRBJ1-1	-	TGTGCCAGCAGTTTCTCTTTGGCAGGGGCGAATCTCCCACAGGGTGAAGCTTTCTTT	CASSFSLAGANLPQGEAFF
few	TRBV6-1	TRBJ1-1	TRBD1	TGTGCCAGCAGTCCCTTGTCGACAGGGCCTGAAGCTTTCTTT	CASSPLSTGPEAFF
-	TRBV27	TRBJ1-1	-	TGTGCCAGCAGTTTATATCCAGGGATCACTGAAGCTTTCTTT	CASSLYPGITEAFF
-	TRBV19	TRBJ1-2	-	TGTGCCAGTAGTATAGCCCTAGGTGGGGACCTTGGCTATGGCTACACCTTC	CASSIALGGDLGYGYTF
once	TRBV13	TRBJ1-5	-	TGTGCCAGCAGCTTATATAGGGGTACGGAGCCCCAGCATTTT	CASSLYRGTEPQHF
-	TRBV4-1	TRBJ2-3	TRBD2	TGCGCCAGCAGCCGCGTCTATAGCGGGACGGGCACAGATACGCAGTATTTT	CASSRVYSGTGTDTQYF
-	TRBV5-6	TRBJ2-1	TRBD2	TGTGCCAGCAGCTTGGTTAGCGGGGGGGCAGATGAGCAGTTCTTC	CASSLVSGGADEQFF
-	TRBV7-8	TRBJ1-1	-	TGTGCCAGCAGCTTCGGGACAATGAACACTGAAGCTTTCTTT	CASSFGTMNTEAFF
-	TRBV7-9	TRBJ2-7	-	TGTGCCAGCAGCCTCCAGGGACGGATCTACGAGCAGTACTTC	CASSLQGRIYEQYF
-	TRBV9	TRBJ2-3	TRBD1	TGTGCCAGCAGCGTAGGCACAGGGGGAGGAATGCAGTATTTT	CASSVGTGGGMQYF
medium-sized	TRBV7-9	TRBJ1-5	-	TGTGCCAGCAGCTTAGCCATAGGCTGGTGGAGCAATCAGCCCCAGCATTTT	CASSLAIGWWSNQPQHF
-	TRBV6-5	TRBJ1-1	-	TGTGCCAGCTCACGGGACGGGCGAATGAACACTGAAGCTTTCTTT	CASSRDGRMNTEAFF
-	TRBV19	TRBJ1-4	-	TGTGCCAGTAGTATAACCTTCGGGGCGCGAGCAACTAATGAAAAACTGTTTTTT	CASSITFGARATNEKLFF
-	TRBV6-6	TRBJ1-1	-	TGTGCCAGCAGCCTAAGGGCCAGGGAGAACACTGAAGCTTTCTTT	CASSLRARENTEAFF
-	TRBV5-8	TRBJ2-7	-	TGTGCCAGCAGCTTCCTCATCTACGAGCAGTACTTC	CASSFLIYEQYF
-	TRBV30	TRBJ2-5	-	TGTGCCTGGAACGCCTTAAAAGGGGAGACCCAGTACTTC	CAWNALKGETQYF
-	TRBV10-3	TRBJ1-2	-	TGTGCCATCAGTGACTCGACAGCCTACTATGGCTACACCTTC	CAISDSTAYYGYTF
medium-sized	TRBV5-1	TRBJ1-1	-	TGCGCCAGCAGCTTGGCCACTAAGATGGACACTGAAGCTTTCTTT	CASSLATKMDTEAFF
few	TRBV5-1	TRBJ1-6	-	TGCGCCAGCAGATTCGACGAAGGTTCACCCCTCCACTTT	CASRFDEGSPLHF
once	TRBV27	TRBJ1-5	TRBD1	TGTGCCAGCCAGGGGGGGAGTTGGACAGCGAATCAGCCCCAGCATTTT	CASQGGSWTANQPQHF
-	TRBV7-9	TRBJ2-5	-	TGTGCCAGCAGCCAATTAGGGGGGGCGAGAGAGACCCAGTACTTC	CASSQLGGARETQYF
-	TRBV12-5	TRBJ2-2	TRBD1	TGTGCTACCTCCTTGACAGGGACAATCACCGGGGAGCTGTTTTTT	CATSLTGTITGELFF
-	TRBV28	TRBJ2-1	-	TGTGCCAGCAGTTGGGGGAGCTCCTACAATGAGCAGTTCTTC	CASSWGSSYNEQFF
-	TRBV27	TRBJ2-1	-	TGTGCCAGCAGTTCCTCCTTGGTAGCGACCTACAATGAGCAGTTCTTC	CASSSSLVATYNEQFF
-	TRBV11-2	TRBJ1-3	TRBD1	TGTGCCAGCAGCAAAAAAAGTCACAGGGGCTCTGGAAACACCATATATTTT	CASSKKSHRGSGNTIYF
-	TRBV4-2	TRBJ2-2	TRBD1	TGTGCCAGCAGCCAAGATGGCGGAGGGACAGGGGCCTACTGGGAGCTGTTTTTT	CASSQDGGGTGAYWELFF
once	TRBV9	TRBJ2-1	TRBD2	TGTGCCAGCAGCCCTTCTAGCGGGGGGGCCAATGAGCAGTTCTTC	CASSPSSGGANEQFF
-	TRBV4-2	TRBJ1-2	TRBD1	TGTGCCAGCAGCCTTGGGACAGAGCAGTACTATGGCTACACCTTC	CASSLGTEQYYGYTF
-	TRBV7-9	TRBJ2-3	-	TGTGCCAGCAGCTTTTCGGATACGCAGTATTTT	CASSFSDTQYF
-	TRBV6-4	TRBJ2-1	-	TGTGCCAGCAGTGTGCAGGGGATTGGGTCCTACAATGAGCAGTTCTTC	CASSVQGIGSYNEQFF
-	TRBV19	TRBJ1-1	TRBD1	TGTGCCAGTAGTATAGTTGACAGGGGGGCGATTGAAGCTTTCTTT	CASSIVDRGAIEAFF
-	TRBV30	TRBJ2-5	-	TGTGCCTGGGTATGGGGAGACGAGACCCAGTACTTC	CAWVWGDETQYF
-	TRBV2	TRBJ2-3	-	TGTGCCAGCAGCCCCCCAGGGGCAATCACAGATACGCAGTATTTT	CASSPPGAITDTQYF
-	TRBV13	TRBJ2-3	-	TGCGCCAGCAGCTTAGCTGGCGGAAGTACAGATACGCAGTATTTT	CASSLAGGSTDTQYF
-	TRBV28	TRBJ1-2	TRBD1	TGTGCCAGCAGTTTCTTCGACAGGGGATCGGATGGCTACACCTTC	CASSFFDRGSDGYTF
-	TRBV13	TRBJ1-2	-	TGTGCCAGCAGCTCACAGGGATCCTATGGCTACACCTTC	CASSSQGSYGYTF
-	TRBV2	TRBJ1-2	TRBD1	TGTGCCAGCAGCCTCGGACAGGGGGCGCTAATTGGCTACACCTTC	CASSLGQGALIGYTF
-	TRBV27	TRBJ2-5	-	TGTGCCAGCAGTGATTATAGTTCCAAAGAGACCCAGTACTTC	CASSDYSSKETQYF